The rows below give T cell receptor beta chains drawn from one sample of a study of patients and donors after allogeneic stem cell transplantation. TCRdb independently ran MiXCR on the RT-PCR reads; one entry per CDR3 protein. The table lists 200,000 to 250,000 distinct CDR3 sequences, 12% to 15% of them singletons. Specimen: blood, either unsorted or a sorted T cell fraction (not recorded which). The receptor source for this set is a human donor who was either an allogeneic HSCT recipient or a stem cell or donor lymphocyte infusion donor (not recorded which). It is not recorded whose cells these are; they may come from a transplant donor. Each CDR3 is given with its conserved first and last residue. A D gene is named only where the DNA matches it firmly.

TRBJ1-5	-	TRBV6-4	CASSDFGANQPQHF
TRBJ1-4	TRBD1	TRBV5-1	CASSPGRGQGGEKLFF
TRBJ1-2	-	TRBV6-1	CASSDRDGYRTF
TRBJ2-7	TRBD2	TRBV13	CASSLAHGGRSPYEQYF
TRBJ1-4	-	TRBV5-5	CASSSGQAEKLFF
TRBJ1-1	-	TRBV4-1	CASSQEVTQDTEAFF
TRBJ1-4	-	TRBV29-1	CSVWGGGNEKLFF
TRBJ2-7	-	TRBV12-3/TRBV12-4	CASGQRGAREQYF
TRBJ1-4	TRBD1	TRBV7-8	CASSPTGLNEKLFF
TRBJ2-7	-	TRBV18	CASSPGVGSYEQYF
TRBJ2-1	-	TRBV5-6	CASSPPGGGSNNEQFF
TRBJ2-1	TRBD2	TRBV27	CASSPGTSDEQFF
TRBJ2-1	-	TRBV4-2	CASSQDVGETDNEQFF
TRBJ2-7	-	TRBV9	CASSRTDATYEQYF
TRBJ2-7	TRBD1	TRBV11-2	CASSLGQGMSYEQYF
TRBJ2-3	-	TRBV5-1	CASSLARSGNTDTQYF
TRBJ1-2	TRBD1	TRBV7-9	CASTNDRGGGYTF
TRBJ2-1	-	TRBV11-1	CASSLGLVDEQFF
TRBJ2-7	-	TRBV9	CASSASVPSYEQYF
TRBJ1-2	-	TRBV5-1	CASSLEGAYGYTF
TRBJ2-7	-	TRBV5-1	CASSPGTTSYEQYF
TRBJ2-6	TRBD1	TRBV20-1	CSAHPGTGDSGANVLTF
TRBJ1-1	-	TRBV30	CAWSVSGSAMNTEAFF
TRBJ2-7	TRBD2	TRBV20-1	CSARGAGGPYEQYF
TRBJ2-1	-	TRBV5-8	CASNYQFTGRDEQFF
TRBJ2-5	-	TRBV7-6	CASSLSRVQYQETQYF
TRBJ2-1	-	TRBV6-5	CASSYSSGTPTYNEQFF
TRBJ1-5	-	TRBV9	CASSVGSHNQPQHF
TRBJ2-7	-	TRBV6-5	CASSWESDRSYEQYF
TRBJ2-1	-	TRBV6-2/TRBV6-3	CASSRIHNEQFF
TRBJ2-1	TRBD2	TRBV15	CATSSPGGPNLDEQFF
TRBJ2-2	-	TRBV9	CASLAGLGGELFF
TRBJ1-5	-	TRBV3-1	CASSRHQPQHF
TRBJ2-7	-	TRBV3-1	CASSRRSVSSGEQYF
TRBJ2-2	-	TRBV5-6	CASSSGAGGTGELFF
TRBJ2-1	TRBD2	TRBV5-4	CASTRTRLNPFTYNEQFF
TRBJ2-2	TRBD2	TRBV6-1	CASSEARTSRAGELFF
TRBJ1-2	-	TRBV12-3/TRBV12-4	CASSLRGTEYYGYTF
TRBJ2-2	-	TRBV3-1	CASSQSARGAGELFF
TRBJ2-4	-	TRBV6-1	CASSDGPSIQYF
TRBJ2-7	-	TRBV5-1	CASSLSGTSYEQYF
TRBJ2-2	-	TRBV7-3	CASSLRDTNTGELFF
TRBJ2-3	-	TRBV4-3	CASSLGDLSSTDTQYF
TRBJ1-1	-	TRBV20-1	CSARAREVRAEAFF
TRBJ2-5	-	TRBV3-1	CASSPEPGHQETQYF
TRBJ2-7	-	TRBV5-1	CASSRGGAYEQYF
TRBJ2-7	-	TRBV10-3	CAISERGAALPYF
TRBJ2-5	TRBD2	TRBV20-1	CSAKASGGYETQYF
TRBJ2-1	-	TRBV9	CASSVAGHNEQFF
TRBJ2-5	-	TRBV10-3	CATGDPETQYF
TRBJ1-4	-	TRBV27	CASSLWDGNEKLFF
TRBJ1-1	-	TRBV4-3	CASSQGSGSNTEAFF